What follows are 3 T cell receptor beta chains derived from one specimen sequenced in a study of blood T cell repertoires in COVID-19. TCRdb keeps only in-frame clones here, not all; method: immunoSEQ multiplex PCR. The repertoire holds more than 200,000 clones, with 88% as singletons. Input material: peripheral blood. The source of these receptors is an older woman with acute or convalescent COVID-19.

V gene TRBV19 combines with J gene TRBJ2-2; D may be TRBD2 (5 bases). The germline CDR1 and CDR2 sequences are LNHDA and SQIVND (reference sequence). Deletions cut 9 bases from V and 0 bases from J, with 11 bases between. CDR3 size: 14 residues. The CDR3 DNA reads TGTGCCAGCAGACCGGGATCGAACACCGGGGAGCTGTTTTTT. It yields the protein CASRPGSNTGELFF. The complete variable domain, with remaining parts taken from reference TRBV19 and TRBJ2-2, reads DGGITQSPKYLFRKEGQNVTLSCEQNLNHDAMYWYRQDPGQGLRLIYYSQIVNDFQKGDIAEGYSVSREKKESFPLTVTSAQKNPTAFYLCASRPGSNTGELFFGEGSRLTVL.

The chain has TRBV10-2 and TRBJ1-4; perhaps TRBD1 as D (5 bases). The length of the CDR3 is 13 residues. The V end lost 2 bases, the J end lost 7 bases, and 8 bases lay between the germline ends. Germline-derived CDR1 and CDR2 are WSHSY and SAAADI. CDR3 in amino acids: CASSEAGLEKLFF. As DNA, the CDR3 is TGCGCCAGCAGTGAGGCGGGGCTTGAAAAACTGTTTTTT.

The chain combines TRBV10-2 with TRBJ1-5; no definite D call. There are 14 residues in the CDR3. Germline lookup yields CDR1 WSHSY and CDR2 SAAADI. Trimming stripped 2 bases from V and 4 bases from J, with 9 bases between. The CDR3 region has the DNA TGCGCCAGCAGTGAGGCCGGGGAGAATCAGCCCCAGCATTTT. Encoded protein: CASSEAGENQPQHF.